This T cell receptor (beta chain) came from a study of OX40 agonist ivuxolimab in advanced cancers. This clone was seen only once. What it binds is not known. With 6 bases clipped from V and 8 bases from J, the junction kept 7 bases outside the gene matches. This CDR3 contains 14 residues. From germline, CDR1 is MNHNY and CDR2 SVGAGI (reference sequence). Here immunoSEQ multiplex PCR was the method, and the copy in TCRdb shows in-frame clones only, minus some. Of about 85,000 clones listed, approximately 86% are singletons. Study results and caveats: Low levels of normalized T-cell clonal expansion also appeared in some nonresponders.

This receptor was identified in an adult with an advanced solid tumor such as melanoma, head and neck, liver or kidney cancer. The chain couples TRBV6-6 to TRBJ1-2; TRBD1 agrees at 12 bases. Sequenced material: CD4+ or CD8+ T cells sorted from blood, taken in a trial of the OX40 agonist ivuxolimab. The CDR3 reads CASSQGQGAGGYTF. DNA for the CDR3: TGTGCCAGCAGCCAGGGACAGGGGGCGGGAGGCTACACCTTC.